The following is a T cell receptor beta chain sequence with its context. Its cognate antigen is unknown. From germline, CDR1 is SGDLS and CDR2 YYNGEE. This CDR3 is built from 17 residues. V lost 4 bases and J lost 3, with 17 bases in between. The source of the sample is a study of T cells in localized non-small cell lung cancer. Assay used: immunoSEQ multiplex PCR; TCRdb lists only in-frame clones, some missing. The table shows 40,000 or so clones, with around 79% occurring only once. Broader study findings: Detection in adjacent lung was observed for a median 57 of the top 100 tumor clones.

The starting material was PBMCs, obtained before any cancer treatment. This sequence was found in a woman aged 35-75 years with stage II squamous cell lung carcinoma. The chain links TRBV9 to TRBJ1-6, with a possible D match to TRBD1 (5 bases). CDR3 in DNA: TGTGCCAGCAGCCCCGAGGCCGGGACCGACTATAATTCACCCCTCCACTTT. Encoded protein: CASSPEAGTDYNSPLHF. The whole variable domain, remainder taken from reference TRBV9 and TRBJ1-6, is DSGVTQTPKHLITATGQRVTLRCSPRSGDLSVYWYQQSLDQGLQFLIQYYNGEERAKGNILERFSAQQFPDLHSELNLSSLELGDSALYFCASSPEAGTDYNSPLHFGNGTRLTVT.